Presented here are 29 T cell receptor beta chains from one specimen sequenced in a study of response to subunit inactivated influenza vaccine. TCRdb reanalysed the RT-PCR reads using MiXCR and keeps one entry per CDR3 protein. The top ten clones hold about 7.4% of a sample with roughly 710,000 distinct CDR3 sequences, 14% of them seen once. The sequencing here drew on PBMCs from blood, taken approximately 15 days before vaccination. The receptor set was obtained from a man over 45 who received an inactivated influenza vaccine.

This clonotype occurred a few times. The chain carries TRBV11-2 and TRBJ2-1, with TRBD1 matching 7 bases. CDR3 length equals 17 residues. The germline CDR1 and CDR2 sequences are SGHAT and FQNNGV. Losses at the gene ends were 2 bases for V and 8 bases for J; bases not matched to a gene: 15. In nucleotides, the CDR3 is TGTGCCAGCAGCTTATCCGACAGGGCGATCGGTTTTGATGAGCAGTTCTTC. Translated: CASSLSDRAIGFDEQFF.

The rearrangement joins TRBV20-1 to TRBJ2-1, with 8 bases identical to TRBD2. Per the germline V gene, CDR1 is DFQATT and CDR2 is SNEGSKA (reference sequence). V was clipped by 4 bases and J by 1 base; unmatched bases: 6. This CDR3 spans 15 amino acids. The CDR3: CSAIQTSVSYNEQFF. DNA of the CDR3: TGCAGTGCTATTCAGACTAGCGTATCCTACAATGAGCAGTTCTTC.

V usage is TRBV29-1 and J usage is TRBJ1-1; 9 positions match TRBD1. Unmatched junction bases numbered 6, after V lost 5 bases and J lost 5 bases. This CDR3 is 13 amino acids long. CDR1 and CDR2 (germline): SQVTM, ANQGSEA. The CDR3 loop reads CSVSTGGGTEAFF. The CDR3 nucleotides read TGCAGCGTTTCTACAGGGGGCGGAACTGAAGCTTTCTTT.

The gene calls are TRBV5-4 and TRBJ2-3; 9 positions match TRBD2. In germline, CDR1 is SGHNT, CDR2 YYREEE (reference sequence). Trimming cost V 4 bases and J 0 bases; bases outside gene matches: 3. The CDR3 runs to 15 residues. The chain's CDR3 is CASSPGTSSTDTQYF. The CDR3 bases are TGTGCCAGCAGCCCCGGGACTAGCAGCACAGATACGCAGTATTTT. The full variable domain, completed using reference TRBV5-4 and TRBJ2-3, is ETGVTQSPTHLIKTRGQQVTLRCSSQSGHNTVSWYQQALGQGPQFIFQYYREEENGRGNFPPRFSGLQFPNYSSELNVNALELDDSALYLCASSPGTSSTDTQYFGPGTRLTVL.

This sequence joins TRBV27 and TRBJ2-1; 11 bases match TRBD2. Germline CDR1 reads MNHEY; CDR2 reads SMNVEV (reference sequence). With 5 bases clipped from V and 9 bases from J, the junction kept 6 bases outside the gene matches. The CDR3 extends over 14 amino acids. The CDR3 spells CASSPLAGGGEQFF. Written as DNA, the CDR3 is TGTGCCAGCAGTCCCCTAGCGGGAGGAGGTGAGCAGTTCTTC.

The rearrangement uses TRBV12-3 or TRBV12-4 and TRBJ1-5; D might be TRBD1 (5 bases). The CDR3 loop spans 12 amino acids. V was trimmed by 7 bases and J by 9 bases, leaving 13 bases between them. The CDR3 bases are TGTGCCAGCAACTGGGGGGAGGGGCCCCAGCATTTT. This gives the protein CASNWGEGPQHF.

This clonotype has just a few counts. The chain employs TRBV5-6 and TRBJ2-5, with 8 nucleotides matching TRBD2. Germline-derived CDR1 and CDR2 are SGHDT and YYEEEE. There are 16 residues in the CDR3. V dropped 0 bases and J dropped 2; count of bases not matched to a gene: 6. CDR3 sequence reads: CASSLAVAGSQETQYF. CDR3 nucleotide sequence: TGTGCCAGCAGCTTGGCGGTAGCGGGGAGTCAAGAGACCCAGTACTTC.

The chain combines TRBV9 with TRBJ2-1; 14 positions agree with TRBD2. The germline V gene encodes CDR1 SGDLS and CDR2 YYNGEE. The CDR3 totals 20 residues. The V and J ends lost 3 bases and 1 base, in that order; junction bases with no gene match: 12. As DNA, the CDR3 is TGTGCCAGCAGCGCCCCGACGCGGACTAGCGGGAGGAAGTCCTACAATGAGCAGTTCTTC. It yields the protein CASSAPTRTSGRKSYNEQFF. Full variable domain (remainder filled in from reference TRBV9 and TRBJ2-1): DSGVTQTPKHLITATGQRVTLRCSPRSGDLSVYWYQQSLDQGLQFLIQYYNGEERAKGNILERFSAQQFPDLHSELNLSSLELGDSALYFCASSAPTRTSGRKSYNEQFFGPGTRLTVL.

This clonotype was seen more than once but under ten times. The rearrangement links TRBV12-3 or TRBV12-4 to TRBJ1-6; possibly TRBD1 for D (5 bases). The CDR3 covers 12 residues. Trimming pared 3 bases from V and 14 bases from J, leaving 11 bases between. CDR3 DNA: TGTGCCAGCAGTTTGGGGACCTTGACCCTCCACTTT. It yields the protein CASSLGTLTLHF.

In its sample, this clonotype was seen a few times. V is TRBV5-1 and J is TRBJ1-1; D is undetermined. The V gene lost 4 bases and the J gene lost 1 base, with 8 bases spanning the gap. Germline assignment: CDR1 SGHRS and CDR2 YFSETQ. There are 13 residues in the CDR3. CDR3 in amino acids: CASSKTPNTEAFF. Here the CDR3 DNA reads TGCGCCAGCAGCAAGACACCGAACACTGAAGCTTTCTTT.

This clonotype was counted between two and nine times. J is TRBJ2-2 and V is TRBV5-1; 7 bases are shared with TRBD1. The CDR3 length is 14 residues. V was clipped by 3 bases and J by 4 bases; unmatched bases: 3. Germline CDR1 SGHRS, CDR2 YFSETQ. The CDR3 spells CASSSGQSTGELFF. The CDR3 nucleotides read TGCGCCAGCAGCTCGGGACAGAGCACCGGGGAGCTGTTTTTT.

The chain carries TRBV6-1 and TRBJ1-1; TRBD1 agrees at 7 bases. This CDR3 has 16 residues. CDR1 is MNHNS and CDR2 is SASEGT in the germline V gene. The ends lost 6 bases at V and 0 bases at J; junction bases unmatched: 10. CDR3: CASRARTGHMNTEAFF. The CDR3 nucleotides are TGTGCCAGCAGAGCCCGGACAGGCCACATGAACACTGAAGCTTTCTTT.

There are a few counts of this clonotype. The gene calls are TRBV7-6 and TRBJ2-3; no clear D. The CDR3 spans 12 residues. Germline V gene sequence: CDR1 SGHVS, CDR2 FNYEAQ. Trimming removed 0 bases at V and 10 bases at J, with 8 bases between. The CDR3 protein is CASSLAAKAQYF. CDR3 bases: TGTGCCAGCAGCTTAGCCGCCAAAGCGCAGTATTTT. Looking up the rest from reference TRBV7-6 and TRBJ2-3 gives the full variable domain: GAGVSQSPRYKVTKRGQDVALRCDPISGHVSLYWYRQALGQGPEFLTYFNYEAQQDKSGLPNDRFSAERPEGSISTLTIQRTEQRDSAMYRCASSLAAKAQYFGPGTRLTVL.

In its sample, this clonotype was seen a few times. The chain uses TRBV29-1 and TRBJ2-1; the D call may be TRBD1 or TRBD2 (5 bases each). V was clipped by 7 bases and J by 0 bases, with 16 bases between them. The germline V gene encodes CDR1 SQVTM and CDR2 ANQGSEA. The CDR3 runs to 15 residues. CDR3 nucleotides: TGCAGCGCCCTAGGGACGGGGAGCTCCTACAATGAGCAGTTCTTC. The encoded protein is CSALGTGSSYNEQFF.

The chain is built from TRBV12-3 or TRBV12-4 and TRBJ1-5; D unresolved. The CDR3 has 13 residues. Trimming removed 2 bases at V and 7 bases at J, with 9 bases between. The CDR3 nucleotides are TGTGCCAGCAGTTTACGGAGCGGCCAGCCCCAGCATTTT. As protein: CASSLRSGQPQHF.

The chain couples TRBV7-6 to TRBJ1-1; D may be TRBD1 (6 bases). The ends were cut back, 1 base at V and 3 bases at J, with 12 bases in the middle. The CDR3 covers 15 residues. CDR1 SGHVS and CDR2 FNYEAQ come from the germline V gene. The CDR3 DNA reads TGTGCCAGCAGCTTAGTGGGCCCAGGGGACACTGAAGCTTTCTTT. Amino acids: CASSLVGPGDTEAFF.

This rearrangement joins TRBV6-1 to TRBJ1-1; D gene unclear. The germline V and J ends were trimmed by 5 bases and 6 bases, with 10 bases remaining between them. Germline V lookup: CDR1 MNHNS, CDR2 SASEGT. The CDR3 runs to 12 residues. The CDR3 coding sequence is TGTGCCAGCAGTTGGCAGAATTCTGAAGCTTTCTTT. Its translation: CASSWQNSEAFF.

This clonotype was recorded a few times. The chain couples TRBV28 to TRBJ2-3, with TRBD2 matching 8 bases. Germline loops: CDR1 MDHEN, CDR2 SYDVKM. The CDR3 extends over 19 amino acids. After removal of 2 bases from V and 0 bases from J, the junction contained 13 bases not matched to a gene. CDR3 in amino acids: CASSLRVAGTSGSTDTQYF. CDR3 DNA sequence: TGTGCCAGCAGTTTAAGGGTGGCCGGAACTAGCGGAAGCACAGATACGCAGTATTTT.

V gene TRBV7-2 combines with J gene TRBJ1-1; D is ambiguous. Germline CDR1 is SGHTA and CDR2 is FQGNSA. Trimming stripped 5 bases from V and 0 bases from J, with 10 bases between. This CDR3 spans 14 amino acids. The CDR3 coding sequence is TGTGCCAGCAGCCCCGACGGAATGAACACTGAAGCTTTCTTT. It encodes CASSPDGMNTEAFF.

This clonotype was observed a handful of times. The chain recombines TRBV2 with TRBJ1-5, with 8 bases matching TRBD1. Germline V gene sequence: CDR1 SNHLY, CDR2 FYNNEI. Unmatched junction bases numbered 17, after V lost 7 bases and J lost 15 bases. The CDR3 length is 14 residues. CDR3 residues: CASTKDREPPGWHF. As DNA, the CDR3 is TGTGCCAGCACCAAGGACAGGGAACCTCCGGGGTGGCATTTT.

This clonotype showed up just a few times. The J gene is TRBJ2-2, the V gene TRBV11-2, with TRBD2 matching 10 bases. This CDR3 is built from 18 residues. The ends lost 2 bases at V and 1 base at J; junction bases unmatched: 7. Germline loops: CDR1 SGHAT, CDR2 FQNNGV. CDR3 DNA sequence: TGTGCCAGCAGCTTACGAGCGGGGGGGTTTCGGAACACCGGGGAGCTGTTTTTT. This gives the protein CASSLRAGGFRNTGELFF.

The CDR3: CSVIQVQETQYF. CDR3 DNA sequence: TGCAGCGTTATACAGGTCCAAGAGACCCAGTACTTC. This sequence joins TRBV29-1 and TRBJ2-5; TRBD1 is a possible D gene (5 bases). CDR1 and CDR2 from the germline V gene are SQVTM and ANQGSEA. Between the trimmed V and J ends, which lost 5 bases and 1 base, there was a span of 8 bases. The CDR3 sequence is 12 residues long.

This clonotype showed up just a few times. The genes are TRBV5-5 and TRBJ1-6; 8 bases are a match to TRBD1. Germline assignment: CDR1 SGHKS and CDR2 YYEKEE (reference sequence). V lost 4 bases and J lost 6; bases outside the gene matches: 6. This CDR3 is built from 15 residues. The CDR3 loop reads CASSLRTGINSPLHF. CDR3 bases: TGTGCCAGCAGCCTTAGGACAGGGATTAATTCACCCCTCCACTTT. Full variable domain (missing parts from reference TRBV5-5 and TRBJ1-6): DAGVTQSPTHLIKTRGQQVTLRCSPISGHKSVSWYQQVLGQGPQFIFQYYEKEERGRGNFPDRFSARQFPNYSSELNVNALLLGDSALYLCASSLRTGINSPLHFGNGTRLTVT.

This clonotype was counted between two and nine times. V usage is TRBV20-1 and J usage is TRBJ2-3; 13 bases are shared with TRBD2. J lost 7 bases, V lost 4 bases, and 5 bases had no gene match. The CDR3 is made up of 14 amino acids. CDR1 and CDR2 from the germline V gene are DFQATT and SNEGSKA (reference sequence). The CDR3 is CSAKTSGRSNTQYF. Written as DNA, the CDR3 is TGCAGTGCTAAGACTAGCGGGAGGTCCAATACGCAGTATTTT.

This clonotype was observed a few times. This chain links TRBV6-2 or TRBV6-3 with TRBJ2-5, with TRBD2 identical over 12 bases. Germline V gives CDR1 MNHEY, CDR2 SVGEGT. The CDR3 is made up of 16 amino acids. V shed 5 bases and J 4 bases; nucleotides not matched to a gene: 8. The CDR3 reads CASSHTLAGGAETQYF. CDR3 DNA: TGTGCCAGCAGTCACACACTAGCGGGGGGTGCAGAGACCCAGTACTTC.

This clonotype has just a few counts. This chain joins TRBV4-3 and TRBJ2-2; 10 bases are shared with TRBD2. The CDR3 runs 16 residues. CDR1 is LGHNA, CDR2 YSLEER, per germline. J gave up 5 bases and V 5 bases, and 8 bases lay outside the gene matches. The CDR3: CASSNLGLARTGELFF. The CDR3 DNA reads TGCGCCAGCAGCAACTTGGGACTAGCGCGGACCGGGGAGCTGTTTTTT.

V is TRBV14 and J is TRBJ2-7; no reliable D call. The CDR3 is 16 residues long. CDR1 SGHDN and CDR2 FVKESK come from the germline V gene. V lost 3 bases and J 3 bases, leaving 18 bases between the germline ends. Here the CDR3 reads CASSQDQGIGNYEQYF. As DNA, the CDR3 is TGTGCCAGCAGCCAGGACCAAGGGATAGGTAACTACGAGCAGTACTTC. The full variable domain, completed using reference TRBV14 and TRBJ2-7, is EAGVTQFPSHSVIEKGQTVTLRCDPISGHDNLYWYRRVMGKEIKFLLHFVKESKQDESGMPNNRFLAERTGGTYSTLKVQPAELEDSGVYFCASSQDQGIGNYEQYFGPGTRLTVT.

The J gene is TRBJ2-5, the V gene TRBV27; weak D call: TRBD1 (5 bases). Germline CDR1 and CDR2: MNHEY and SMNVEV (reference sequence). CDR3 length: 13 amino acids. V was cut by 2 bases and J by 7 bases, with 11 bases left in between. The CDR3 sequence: CASSLSQGSTQYF. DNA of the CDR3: TGTGCCAGCAGTTTAAGCCAGGGTTCGACCCAGTACTTC.

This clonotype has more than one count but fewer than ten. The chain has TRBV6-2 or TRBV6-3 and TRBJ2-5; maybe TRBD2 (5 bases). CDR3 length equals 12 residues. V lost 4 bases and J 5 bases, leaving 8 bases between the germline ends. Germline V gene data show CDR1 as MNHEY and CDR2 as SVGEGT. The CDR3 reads CASSWTAETQYF. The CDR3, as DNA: TGTGCCAGCAGTTGGACTGCGGAGACCCAGTACTTC.